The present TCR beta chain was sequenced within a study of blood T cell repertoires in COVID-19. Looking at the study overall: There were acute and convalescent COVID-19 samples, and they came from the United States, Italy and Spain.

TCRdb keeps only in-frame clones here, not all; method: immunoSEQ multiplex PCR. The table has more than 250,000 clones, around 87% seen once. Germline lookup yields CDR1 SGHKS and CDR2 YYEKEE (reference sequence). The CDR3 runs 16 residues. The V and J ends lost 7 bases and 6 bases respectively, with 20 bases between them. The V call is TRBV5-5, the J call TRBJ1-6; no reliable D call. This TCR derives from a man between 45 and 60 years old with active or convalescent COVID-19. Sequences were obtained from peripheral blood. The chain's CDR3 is CASSPAGSGTNSPLHF. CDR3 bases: TGTGCCAGCTCCCCGGCGGGGTCGGGTACTAATTCACCCCTCCACTTT.